This TCR beta chain was identified in a study of shared clonotypes between healthy human individuals. Sequenced by immunoSEQ multiplex PCR; TCRdb stores in-frame clones only, minus some. This table holds roughly 2,000,000 clones, about 95% found once. Per the germline V gene, CDR1 is LNHDA and CDR2 is SQIVND (reference sequence). With V trimmed by 7 bases and J by 4 bases, 10 bases remained unmatched. CDR3 size: 15 residues. Naivety among CD8 cells was defined by CD45RO negativity and positive CCR7 selection, thereby excluding terminally differentiated effector memory CD45RA+ cells. The sample consisted of naive CD8+ T cells sorted from blood. The chain couples TRBV19 to TRBJ1-5; TRBD1 matches at 7 bases. The origin of this receptor is a man younger than 35 in good health. The DNA for the CDR3 is TGTGCCAGTACGGAGGCAGGGGGGTTAAATCAGCCCCAGCATTTT. This sequence encodes CASTEAGGLNQPQHF. Complete variable domain (other parts from reference TRBV19 and TRBJ1-5): DGGITQSPKYLFRKEGQNVTLSCEQNLNHDAMYWYRQDPGQGLRLIYYSQIVNDFQKGDIAEGYSVSREKKESFPLTVTSAQKNPTAFYLCASTEAGGLNQPQHFGDGTRLSIL.